This TCR beta chain originates from a study of shared clonotypes between healthy human individuals (dated by TCRdb to about 2020). In the study overall: The cohort included a few men and a couple of women between 18 and 49 years of age. Libraries were prepared and TCR repertoires were sequenced by different laboratories using diverse techniques, in order to increase sequencing depth and limit assay-specific biases. For each donor, CD4 naive and CD4 memory were each run on three plates, CD8 naive on two plates, and CD8 memory on one plate. Between about 0.8 and 9 billion PBMCs per donor were obtained by leukapheresis. The study deeply sequenced blood TCR repertoires of about 5 healthy adults to estimate repertoire size and the extent of clonotype sharing between individuals. Points the paper makes about the study in general: Even with the large sequencing depth, rarefaction of the sorted-subset datasets indicated that sequencing was incomplete. Sampling was restricted to blood, and TCR repertoires in tissue are likely to differ from TCR repertoires in blood. The small number of donors limited the genetic and exposure-history diversity represented. Based on pairwise subsampling, the degree of clonotype sharing among donors was expected to be affected by sequencing depth. Higher generation probabilities were observed for clonotypes shared by all four sorted-subset donors than for non-shared clonotypes. Naive subsets generally had larger estimated clonotype richness than memory subsets did. Sharing across several donors was observed for approximately 5% of naive CD4, around 3.5% of naive CD8, over 2% of memory CD4, and less than 0.45% of memory CD8 clonotypes.

Healthy HIV-negative adults with no recently reported acute infections or vaccinations were included as donors. Every donor was a Caucasian adult living in Nashville, Tennessee, USA. CD4+ T cells were enriched through magnetic negative selection, after which naive cells were positively selected on CD45RA and the remaining negative fraction served as the memory subset. After blood collection by leukapheresis, PBMCs were isolated using Ficoll-Histopaque density gradient centrifugation and then cryopreserved in the vapor phase of liquid nitrogen. Analytical flow cytometry was used to check the purity and quantity of every magnetically sorted T cell population. From each sorted fraction, genomic DNA was isolated and quantified by UV absorbance on a Nanodrop 2000c. Using the deep immunoSEQ assay, TCR CDR3 regions were amplified from genomic DNA by multiplex PCR. Extracted genomic DNA from each cell subset was distributed evenly across all wells of several immunoSEQ 96-well plates, and each plate was treated as a replicate. For sorted subsets, about 220 ng of genomic DNA, equivalent to roughly 30,000 T cell genomes, went into each replicate PCR. The purified libraries were quantified using a Qubit 3.0 fluorometer, sized with a Bioanalyzer 2100, and then quantified again using the KAPA Library Quantification kit. Every immunoSEQ 96-well plate was sequenced on a separate single-read 150-cycle Illumina NextSeq 550 flow cell. In the original analysis: Because only junctional sequences without quality scores were contained in the immunoSEQ output, filtering matching that applied to full-length reads could not be performed. To assign V/J genes and CDR3, sequences were annotated against IMGT germline references using PyIR, a Python wrapper for IgBLAST v1.9. Reads with weak V/J assignments (E-value above 1e-6), missing CDR3, stop codons, out-of-frame junctions, or ambiguous translated residues were removed. V3J clonotypes were defined by identical inferred V gene, J gene, and CDR3 amino acid sequence. To compute the percentage overlap between repertoires, the number of shared unique clonotypes was divided by the size of the smaller repertoire. Richness of each repertoire was evaluated using RTK rarefaction, the Chao1 estimator, and Recon v2.1 estimates of unobserved clonotypes. Generation probabilities were computed with OLGA for all TCRbeta clonotypes obtained by the gDNA method from several donors. TCRdb re-hosts the immuneACCESS table, in-frame sequences only. Its copies lack some clones; in the studies checked, an unresolved V gene accounts for under half of them, and the cause for the rest is not known. That table gives V, J and clone size, and the DNA gave D and trimming. In all, the sample holds about 1 million clones, and roughly 80% of those were seen once. Roughly 1.4% of the sample is in the top ten clones.

On this clone: It lacks a known antigen. Base-call qualities are not available, and no considerably larger clone is one nucleotide away.

Looking up the germline V gene yields CDR1 SGHRS and CDR2 YFSETQ. Trimming takes 4 bases off V and 1 base off J; junction bases not matched to a gene: 4. From the cysteine up to the phenylalanine, the CDR3 has a length of 15 residues. Only the CDR3 region is kept as DNA, spanning 45 bases read in frame from base 1. This clonotype was obtained from a man younger than 35 in good health. The sequence is built from TRBV5-1 and TRBJ2-3, and 9 bases in between align with TRBD2. The sample was memory CD4+ T cells sorted from blood. The cell subset or site label corresponds to: CD45RA-negative fraction. The DNA is as follows: TGCGCCAGCAGCCAGTTAGCGGGGGGCACAGATACGCAGTATTTT. It translates as CASSQLAGGTDTQYF.